The clone carrying this TCR beta chain was seen a single time. This entry is derived from a study of blood T cell repertoires in COVID-19. Study in general: The United States, Italy and Spain provided the acute and convalescent COVID-19 samples.

Only in-frame clones appear in the TCRdb table, and some are missing; sequencing was by immunoSEQ multiplex PCR. Among about 250,000 clones listed, around 89% were seen once. The clonotype originates from a woman aged 18-29 years who had recovered from COVID-19. The sample comprised PBMCs or T cells enriched from blood (not recorded which).

CDR3 DNA: TGTGCCAGCTCACCGGGGCCGAGGAGGGACTATGGCTACACCTTC. The encoded protein is CASSPGPRRDYGYTF. The rearrangement joins TRBV18 to TRBJ1-2; perhaps TRBD1 as D (5 bases). Trimming left V 3 bases short and J 3 bases short, with 14 bases between. The CDR3 has 15 residues. CDR1 is KGHSH and CDR2 is LQKENI in the germline V gene.